The sequence of this TCR beta chain was determined in a study of beta chain features in type 1 diabetes. Study results and caveats: Individuals with type 1 diabetes displayed fewer insertions and more deletions at VDJ junctions.

In total, each donor contributed a single heparinised blood draw that averaged about 110 mL. Each population that was sorted was more than 95% pure. The sequenced template was cDNA made from the entire isolated RNA. Some 3.6 million reads on average were seen across naive, central memory and regulatory T cell samples. Assay: immunoSEQ multiplex PCR; the TCRdb copy retains only in-frame clones and omits some. Of 900,000 or so clones listed, around a sixth were seen once; the top ten hold 0.023%. This clone was recorded a few times. Its specificity is not known. Looked up from germline, CDR1 is SGHDN and CDR2 is FVKESK. Trimming cost V 4 bases and J 0 bases, with 10 bases left between them. The CDR3 has 16 residues.

The source is a woman aged 18-30 years in good health. The sample consisted of naive CD4+ T cells from blood. This chain uses TRBV14 with TRBJ2-6; D remains ambiguous. The CDR3 here is CASSPRPGSGANVLTF. The CDR3 DNA reads TGTGCCAGCAGCCCCCGGCCGGGCTCTGGGGCCAACGTCCTGACTTTC.